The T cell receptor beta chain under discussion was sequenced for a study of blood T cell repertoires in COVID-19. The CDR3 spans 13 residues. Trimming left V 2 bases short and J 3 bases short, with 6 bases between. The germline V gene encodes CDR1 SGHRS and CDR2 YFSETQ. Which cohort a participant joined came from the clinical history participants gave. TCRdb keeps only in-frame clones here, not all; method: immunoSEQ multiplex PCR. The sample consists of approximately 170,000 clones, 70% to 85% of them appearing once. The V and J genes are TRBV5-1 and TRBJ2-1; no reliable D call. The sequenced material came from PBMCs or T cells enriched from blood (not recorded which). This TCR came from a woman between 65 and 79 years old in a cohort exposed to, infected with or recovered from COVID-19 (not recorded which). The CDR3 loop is CASSFLGYNEQFF. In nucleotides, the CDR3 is TGCGCCAGCAGCTTTCTAGGCTACAATGAGCAGTTCTTC. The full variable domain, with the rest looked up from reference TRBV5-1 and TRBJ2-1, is KAGVTQTPRYLIKTRGQQVTLSCSPISGHRSVSWYQQTPGQGLQFLFEYFSETQRNKGNFPGRFSGRQFSNSRSEMNVSTLELGDSALYLCASSFLGYNEQFFGPGTRLTVL.